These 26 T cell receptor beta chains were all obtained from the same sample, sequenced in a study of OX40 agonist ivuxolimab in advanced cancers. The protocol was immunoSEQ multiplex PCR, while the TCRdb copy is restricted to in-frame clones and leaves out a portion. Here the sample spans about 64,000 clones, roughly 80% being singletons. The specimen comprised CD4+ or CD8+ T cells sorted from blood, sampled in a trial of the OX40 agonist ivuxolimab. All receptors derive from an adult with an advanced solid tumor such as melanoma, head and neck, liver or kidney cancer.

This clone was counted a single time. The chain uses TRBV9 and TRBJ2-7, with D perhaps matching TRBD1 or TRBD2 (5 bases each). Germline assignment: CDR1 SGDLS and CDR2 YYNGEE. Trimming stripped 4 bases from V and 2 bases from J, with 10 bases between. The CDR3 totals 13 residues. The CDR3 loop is CASSRGETYEQYF. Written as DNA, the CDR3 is TGTGCCAGCAGCCGAGGGGAGACCTACGAGCAGTACTTC.

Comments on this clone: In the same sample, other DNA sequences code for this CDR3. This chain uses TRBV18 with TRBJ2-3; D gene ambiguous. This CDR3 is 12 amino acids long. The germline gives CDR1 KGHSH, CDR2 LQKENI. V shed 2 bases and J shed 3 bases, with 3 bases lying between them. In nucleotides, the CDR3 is TGTGCCAGCTCACCATCGACAGATACGCAGTATTTT. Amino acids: CASSPSTDTQYF.

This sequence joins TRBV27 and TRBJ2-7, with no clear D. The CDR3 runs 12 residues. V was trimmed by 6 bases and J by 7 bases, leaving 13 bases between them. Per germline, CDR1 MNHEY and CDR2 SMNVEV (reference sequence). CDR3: CASREWGREQYF. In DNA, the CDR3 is TGTGCCAGCAGAGAATGGGGTCGGGAGCAGTACTTC.

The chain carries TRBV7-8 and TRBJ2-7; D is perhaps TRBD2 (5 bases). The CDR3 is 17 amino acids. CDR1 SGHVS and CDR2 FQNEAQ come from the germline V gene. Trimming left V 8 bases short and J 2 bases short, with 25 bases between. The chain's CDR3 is CASLKSPGRTLTYEQYF. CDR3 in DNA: TGTGCCAGCTTGAAGAGCCCCGGACGGACTCTTACCTACGAGCAGTACTTC.

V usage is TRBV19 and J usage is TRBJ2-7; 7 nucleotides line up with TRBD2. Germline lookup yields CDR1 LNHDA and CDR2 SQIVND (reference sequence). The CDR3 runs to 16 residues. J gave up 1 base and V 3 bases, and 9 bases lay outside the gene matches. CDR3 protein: CASSIMSGVSSYEQYF. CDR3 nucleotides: TGTGCCAGTAGTATTATGAGCGGGGTATCTTCCTACGAGCAGTACTTC.

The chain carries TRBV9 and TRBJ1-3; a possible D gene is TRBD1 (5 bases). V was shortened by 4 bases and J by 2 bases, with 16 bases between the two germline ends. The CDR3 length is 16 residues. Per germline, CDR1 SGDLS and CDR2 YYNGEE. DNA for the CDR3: TGTGCCAGCAGCCAATTAGGAGCAGGGACTGGAAACACCATATATTTT. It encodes CASSQLGAGTGNTIYF. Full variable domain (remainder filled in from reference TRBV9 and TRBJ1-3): DSGVTQTPKHLITATGQRVTLRCSPRSGDLSVYWYQQSLDQGLQFLIQYYNGEERAKGNILERFSAQQFPDLHSELNLSSLELGDSALYFCASSQLGAGTGNTIYFGEGSWLTVV.

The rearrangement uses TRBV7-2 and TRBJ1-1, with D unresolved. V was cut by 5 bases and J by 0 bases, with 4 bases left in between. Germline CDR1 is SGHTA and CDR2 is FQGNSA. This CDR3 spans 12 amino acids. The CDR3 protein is CASSPLNTEAFF. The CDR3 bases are TGTGCCAGCAGCCCCCTGAACACTGAAGCTTTCTTT. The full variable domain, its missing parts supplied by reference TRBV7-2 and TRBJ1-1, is GAGVSQSPSNKVTEKGKDVELRCDPISGHTALYWYRQSLGQGLEFLIYFQGNSAPDKSGLPSDRFSAERTGGSVSTLTIQRTQQEDSAVYLCASSPLNTEAFFGQGTRLTVV.

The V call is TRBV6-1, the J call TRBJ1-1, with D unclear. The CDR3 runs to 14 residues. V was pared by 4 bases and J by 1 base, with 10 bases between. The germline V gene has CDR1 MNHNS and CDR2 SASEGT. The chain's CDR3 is CASSAHRGNTEAFF. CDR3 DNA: TGTGCCAGCAGTGCCCACAGAGGGAACACTGAAGCTTTCTTT.

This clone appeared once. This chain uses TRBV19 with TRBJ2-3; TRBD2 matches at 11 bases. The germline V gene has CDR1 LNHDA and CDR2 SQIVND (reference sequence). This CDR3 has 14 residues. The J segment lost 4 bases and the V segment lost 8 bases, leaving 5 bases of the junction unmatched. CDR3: CASRTLAGADTQYF. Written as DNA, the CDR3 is TGTGCCAGTCGGACACTAGCGGGGGCAGATACGCAGTATTTT.

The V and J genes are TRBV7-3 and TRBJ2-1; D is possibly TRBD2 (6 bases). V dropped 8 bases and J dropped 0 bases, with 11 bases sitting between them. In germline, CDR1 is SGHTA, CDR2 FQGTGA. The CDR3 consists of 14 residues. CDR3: CASAPGGSYNEQFF. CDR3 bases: TGTGCCAGCGCGCCCGGGGGCTCCTACAATGAGCAGTTCTTC.

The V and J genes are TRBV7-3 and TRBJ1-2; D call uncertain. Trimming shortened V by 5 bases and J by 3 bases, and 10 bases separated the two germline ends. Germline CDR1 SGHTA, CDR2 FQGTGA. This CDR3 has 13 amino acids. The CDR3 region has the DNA TGTGCCAGCAGCCCCACAGCAGACTATGGCTACACCTTC. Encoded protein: CASSPTADYGYTF.

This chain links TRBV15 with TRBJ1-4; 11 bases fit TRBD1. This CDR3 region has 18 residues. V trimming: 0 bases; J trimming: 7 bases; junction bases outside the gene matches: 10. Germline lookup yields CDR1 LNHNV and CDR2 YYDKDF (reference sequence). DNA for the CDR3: TGTGCCACCAGCAGAGACCCCCTCGGGACAGGGGGGGGTGAAAAACTGTTTTTT. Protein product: CATSRDPLGTGGGEKLFF.

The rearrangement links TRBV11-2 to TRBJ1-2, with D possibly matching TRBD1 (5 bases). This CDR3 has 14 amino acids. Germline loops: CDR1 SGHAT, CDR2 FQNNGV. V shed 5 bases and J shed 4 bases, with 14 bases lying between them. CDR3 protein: CASSPETGAYGYTF. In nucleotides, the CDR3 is TGTGCCAGCAGCCCAGAGACCGGGGCCTATGGCTACACCTTC.

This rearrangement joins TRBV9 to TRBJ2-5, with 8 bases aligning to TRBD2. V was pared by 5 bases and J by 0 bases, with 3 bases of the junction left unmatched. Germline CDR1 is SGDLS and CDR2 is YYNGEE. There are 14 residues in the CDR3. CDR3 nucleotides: TGTGCCAGCAGTGAGCGGGGGTACCAAGAGACCCAGTACTTC. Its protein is CASSERGYQETQYF.

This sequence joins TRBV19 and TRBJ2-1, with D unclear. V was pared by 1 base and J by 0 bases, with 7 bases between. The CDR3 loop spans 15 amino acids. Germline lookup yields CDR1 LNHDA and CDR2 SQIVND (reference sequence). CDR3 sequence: CASSIAASSYNEQFF. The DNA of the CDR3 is TGTGCCAGTAGTATAGCGGCGAGCTCCTACAATGAGCAGTTCTTC.

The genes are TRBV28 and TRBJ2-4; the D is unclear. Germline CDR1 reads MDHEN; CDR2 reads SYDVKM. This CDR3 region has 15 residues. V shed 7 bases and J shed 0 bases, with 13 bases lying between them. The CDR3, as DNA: TGTGCCAGCACCTCCCTTGGATTAGCCAAAAACATTCAGTACTTC. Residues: CASTSLGLAKNIQYF.

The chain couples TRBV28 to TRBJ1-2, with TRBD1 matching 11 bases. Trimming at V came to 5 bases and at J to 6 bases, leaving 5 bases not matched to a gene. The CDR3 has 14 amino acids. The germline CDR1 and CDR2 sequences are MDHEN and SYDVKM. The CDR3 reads CASSRTGGADGYTF. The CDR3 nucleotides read TGTGCCAGCAGTCGGACAGGGGGCGCGGATGGCTACACCTTC.

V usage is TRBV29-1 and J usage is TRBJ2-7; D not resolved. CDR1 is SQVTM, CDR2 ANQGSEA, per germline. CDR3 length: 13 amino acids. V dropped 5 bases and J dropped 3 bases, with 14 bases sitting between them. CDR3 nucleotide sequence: TGCAGCGTTTTTAGGTCAGGCAACTACGAGCAGTACTTC. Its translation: CSVFRSGNYEQYF.

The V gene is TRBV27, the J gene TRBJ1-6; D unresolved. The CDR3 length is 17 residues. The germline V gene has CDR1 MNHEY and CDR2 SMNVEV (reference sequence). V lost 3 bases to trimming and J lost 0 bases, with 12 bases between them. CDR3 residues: CASSLSGQSSYNSPLHF. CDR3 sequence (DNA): TGTGCCAGCAGTTTGTCCGGGCAGAGCTCCTATAATTCACCCCTCCACTTT.

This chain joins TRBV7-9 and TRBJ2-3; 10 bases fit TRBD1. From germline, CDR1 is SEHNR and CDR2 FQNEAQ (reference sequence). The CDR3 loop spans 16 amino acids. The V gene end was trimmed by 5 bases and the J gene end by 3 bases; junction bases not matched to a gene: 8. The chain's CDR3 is CASSPRQGAITDTQYF. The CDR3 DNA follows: TGTGCCAGCAGCCCCAGACAGGGGGCCATAACAGATACGCAGTATTTT.

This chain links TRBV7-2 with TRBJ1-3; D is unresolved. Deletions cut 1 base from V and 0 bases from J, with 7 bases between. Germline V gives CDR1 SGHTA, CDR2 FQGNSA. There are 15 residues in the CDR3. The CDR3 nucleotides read TGTGCCAGCAGCTTAGGTCTGAACTCTGGAAACACCATATATTTT. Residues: CASSLGLNSGNTIYF. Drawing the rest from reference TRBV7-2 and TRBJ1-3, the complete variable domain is GAGVSQSPSNKVTEKGKDVELRCDPISGHTALYWYRQSLGQGLEFLIYFQGNSAPDKSGLPSDRFSAERTGGSVSTLTIQRTQQEDSAVYLCASSLGLNSGNTIYFGEGSWLTVV.

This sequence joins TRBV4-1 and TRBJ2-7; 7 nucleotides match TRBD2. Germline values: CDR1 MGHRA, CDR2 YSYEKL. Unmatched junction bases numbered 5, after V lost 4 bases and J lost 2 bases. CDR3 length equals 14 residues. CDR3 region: CASSPTSETYEQYF. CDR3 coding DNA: TGCGCCAGCAGCCCCACTAGCGAAACCTACGAGCAGTACTTC.

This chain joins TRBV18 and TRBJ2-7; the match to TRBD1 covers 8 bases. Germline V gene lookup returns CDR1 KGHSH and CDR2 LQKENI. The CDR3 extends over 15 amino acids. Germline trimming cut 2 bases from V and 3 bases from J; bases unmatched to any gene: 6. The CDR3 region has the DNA TGTGCCAGCTCACCAGGACAGGGAGAGGGCTACGAGCAGTACTTC. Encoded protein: CASSPGQGEGYEQYF. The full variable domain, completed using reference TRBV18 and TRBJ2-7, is NAGVMQNPRHLVRRRGQEARLRCSPMKGHSHVYWYRQLPEEGLKFMVYLQKENIIDESGMPKERFSAEFPKEGPSILRIQQVVRGDSAAYFCASSPGQGEGYEQYFGPGTRLTVT.

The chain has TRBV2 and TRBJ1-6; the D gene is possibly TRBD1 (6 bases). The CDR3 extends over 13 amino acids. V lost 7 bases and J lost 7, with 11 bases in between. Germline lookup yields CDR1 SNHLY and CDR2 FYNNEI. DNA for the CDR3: TGTGCCAGCACCGGACAGCCCAATTCACCCCTCCACTTT. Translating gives CASTGQPNSPLHF.

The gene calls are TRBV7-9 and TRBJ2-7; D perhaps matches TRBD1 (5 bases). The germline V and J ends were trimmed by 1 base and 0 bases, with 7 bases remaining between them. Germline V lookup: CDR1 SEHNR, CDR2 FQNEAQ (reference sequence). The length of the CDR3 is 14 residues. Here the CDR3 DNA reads TGTGCCAGCAGCTTAGGGGGCTTCTCCTACGAGCAGTACTTC. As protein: CASSLGGFSYEQYF. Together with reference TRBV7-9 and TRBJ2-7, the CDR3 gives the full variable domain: DTGVSQNPRHKITKRGQNVTFRCDPISEHNRLYWYRQTLGQGPEFLTYFQNEAQLEKSRLLSDRFSAERPKGSFSTLEIQRTEQGDSAMYLCASSLGGFSYEQYFGPGTRLTVT.

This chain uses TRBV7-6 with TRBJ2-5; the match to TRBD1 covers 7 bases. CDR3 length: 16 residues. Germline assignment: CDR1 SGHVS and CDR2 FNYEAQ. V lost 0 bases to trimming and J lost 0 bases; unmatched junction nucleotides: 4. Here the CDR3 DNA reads TGTGCCAGCAGCTTAGCGCTGGGACAGTACCAAGAGACCCAGTACTTC. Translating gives CASSLALGQYQETQYF. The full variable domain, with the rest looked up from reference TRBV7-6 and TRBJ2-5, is GAGVSQSPRYKVTKRGQDVALRCDPISGHVSLYWYRQALGQGPEFLTYFNYEAQQDKSGLPNDRFSAERPEGSISTLTIQRTEQRDSAMYRCASSLALGQYQETQYFGPGTRLLVL.